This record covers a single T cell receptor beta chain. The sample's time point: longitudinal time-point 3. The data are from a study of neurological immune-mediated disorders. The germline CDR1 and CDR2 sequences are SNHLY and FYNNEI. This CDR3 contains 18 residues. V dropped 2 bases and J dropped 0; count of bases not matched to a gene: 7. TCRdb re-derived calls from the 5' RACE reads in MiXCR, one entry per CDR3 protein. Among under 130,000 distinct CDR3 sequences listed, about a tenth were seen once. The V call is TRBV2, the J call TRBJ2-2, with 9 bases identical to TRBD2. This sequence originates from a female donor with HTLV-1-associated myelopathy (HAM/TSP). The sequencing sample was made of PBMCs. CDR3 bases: TGTGCCAGCAGTGAAAGGAGTAGCGGGGGCACGAACACCGGGGAGCTGTTTTTT. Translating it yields CASSERSSGGTNTGELFF.